These T cell receptor beta chains were read from a single sample in a study of T cells in Graves' hyperthyroidism and ophthalmopathy. TCRdb re-analysed the multiplex PCR reads in MiXCR, keeping a single row per CDR3 protein. The sample has nearly 600,000 distinct CDR3 sequences, approximately 15% seen once. Sequencing was performed on blood. All receptors come from a woman younger than 45 with Graves' hyperthyroidism that later progressed to Graves' ophthalmopathy. Each CDR3 is given with its conserved first and last residue. A D gene is named only where the DNA matches it firmly. The listing skips clone size in some rows; elsewhere it reads once, few, many or a size class.

CDR3 DNA: TGTGCTAGTGGTTTGGTAGACGGCGGCACCTACGAGCAGTACTTC
CDR3 protein: CASGLVDGGTYEQYF
V gene: TRBV12-5
D gene: NA
J gene: TRBJ2-7
clone size: many

CDR3 DNA: TGTGCCAGCAGTGAATCCAGAGAAAAACTGTTTTTT
CDR3 protein: CASSESREKLFF
V gene: TRBV25-1
D gene: NA
J gene: TRBJ1-4
clone size: many

CDR3 DNA: TGCGCCAGCAGCCAAGTTGGACAGGACCCCTACGAGCAGTACTTC
CDR3 protein: CASSQVGQDPYEQYF
V gene: TRBV4-1
D gene: TRBD1
J gene: TRBJ2-7
clone size: few

CDR3 DNA: TGTGCCAGCAGTATCGGGGCCGGGCATCATGAAGCTTTCTTT
CDR3 protein: CASSIGAGHHEAFF
V gene: TRBV27
D gene: NA
J gene: TRBJ1-1
clone size: few

CDR3 DNA: TGCAGTGCCGAGAGTAGGCTAGCGCGCGCCTACGAGCAGTACTTC
CDR3 protein: CSAESRLARAYEQYF
V gene: TRBV20-1
D gene: NA
J gene: TRBJ2-7
clone size: many

CDR3 DNA: TGTGCCAGCAGTGAAGGGGCCCTCTCTGGAAACACCATATATTTT
CDR3 protein: CASSEGALSGNTIYF
V gene: TRBV2
D gene: NA
J gene: TRBJ1-3
clone size: few

CDR3 DNA: TGTGCCAGTACCCTAAAGGGGGGTTGGAGTAGCTCTGGAAACACCATATATTTT
CDR3 protein: CASTLKGGWSSSGNTIYF
V gene: TRBV19
D gene: NA
J gene: TRBJ1-3
clone size: few

CDR3 DNA: TGTGCCAGCAGTATTTCGACAGGGGGGACTCGGGAGCAGTACTTC
CDR3 protein: CASSISTGGTREQYF
V gene: TRBV27
D gene: TRBD1
J gene: TRBJ2-7
clone size: many

CDR3 DNA: TGTGCCAGCAGTAAGGGACAGAGCTCTGGAAACACCATATATTTT
CDR3 protein: CASSKGQSSGNTIYF
V gene: TRBV2
D gene: TRBD1
J gene: TRBJ1-3
clone size: NA

CDR3 DNA: TGTGCCACCAGTGACGCCGGGGGGTACGAGCAGTACTTC
CDR3 protein: CATSDAGGYEQYF
V gene: TRBV24-1
D gene: TRBD2
J gene: TRBJ2-7
clone size: many

CDR3 DNA: TGTGCCACCAGTGATGAAACCGGGAGGGCTTTCTTT
CDR3 protein: CATSDETGRAFF
V gene: TRBV24-1
D gene: NA
J gene: TRBJ1-1
clone size: NA

CDR3 DNA: TGTGCCAGCAGCTTTTGGCGTCCCCAAGAGACCCAGTACTTC
CDR3 protein: CASSFWRPQETQYF
V gene: TRBV11-2
D gene: NA
J gene: TRBJ2-5
clone size: many

CDR3 DNA: TGCAGGGCCACAGGGAACGACTATGGCTACACCTTC
CDR3 protein: CRATGNDYGYTF
V gene: TRBV20-1
D gene: NA
J gene: TRBJ1-2
clone size: few

CDR3 DNA: TGTGCCAGCAGCGAAGAAGGGACAGGGGCGAGCAATGAGCAGTTCTTC
CDR3 protein: CASSEEGTGASNEQFF
V gene: TRBV5-5
D gene: TRBD1
J gene: TRBJ2-1
clone size: NA

CDR3 DNA: TGTGCCAGCAGTTTAGACCGCTCCTACAATGAGCAGTTCTTC
CDR3 protein: CASSLDRSYNEQFF
V gene: TRBV28
D gene: NA
J gene: TRBJ2-1
clone size: many